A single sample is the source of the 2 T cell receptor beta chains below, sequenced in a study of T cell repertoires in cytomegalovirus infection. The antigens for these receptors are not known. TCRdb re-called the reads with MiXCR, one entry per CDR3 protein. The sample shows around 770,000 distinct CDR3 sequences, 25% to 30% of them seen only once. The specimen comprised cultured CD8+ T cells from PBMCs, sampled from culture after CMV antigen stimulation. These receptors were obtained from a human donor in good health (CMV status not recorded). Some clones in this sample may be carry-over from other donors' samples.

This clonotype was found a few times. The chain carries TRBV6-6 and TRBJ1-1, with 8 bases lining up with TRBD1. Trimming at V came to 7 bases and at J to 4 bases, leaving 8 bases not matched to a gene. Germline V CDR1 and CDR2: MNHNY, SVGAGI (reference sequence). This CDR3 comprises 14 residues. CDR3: CASIPNTGGTEAFF. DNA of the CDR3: TGTGCCAGCATCCCTAATACAGGGGGCACTGAAGCTTTCTTT.

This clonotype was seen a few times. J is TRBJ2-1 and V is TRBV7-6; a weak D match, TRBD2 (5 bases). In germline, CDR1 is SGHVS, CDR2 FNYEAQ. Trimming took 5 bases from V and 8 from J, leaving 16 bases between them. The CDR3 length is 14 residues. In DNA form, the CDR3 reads TGTGCCAGCAGCCCGCCGGGTCCGAGGGATGAGCAGTTCTTC. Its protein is CASSPPGPRDEQFF.